The present T cell receptor (beta chain) was sequenced within a study of cytomegalovirus exposure and HLA in healthy donors. The study's findings and limits: Another analysis was done later, and it associated more than 15,000 TCR beta sequences with HLA alleles at 0.05 false discovery rate. A later analysis found TCR association rates differed by HLA locus, highest for DRB1 and lowest for HLA-C.

As concerns this clone: Its antigen is currently unknown.

This CDR3 is built from 12 residues. The V gene lost 10 bases and the J gene lost 0 bases, with 7 bases spanning the gap. Germline CDR1 MNHEY, CDR2 SMNVEV (reference sequence). Healthy bone marrow donors supplied every sample. With 60 Vbeta and 13 Jbeta primers, the PCR was carried out. Some clones are missing from TCRdb's copy, which holds only in-frame ones; the method was immunoSEQ multiplex PCR. The profile shows some 65,000 clones, over 60% of them singletons. The sequence was collected from a man aged 45-65 years in good health and CMV-seropositive. This rearrangement joins TRBV27 to TRBJ1-5; no clear D gene. The specimen was PBMCs. The CDR3 loop is CATFSSNQPQHF. For the CDR3, the DNA is TGTGCCACCTTTTCTAGCAATCAGCCCCAGCATTTT.